The entry below gives a single T cell receptor beta chain sequence along with its context. What this receptor recognizes is not known. No much larger clonotype is one base removed from it; base qualities were not supplied. The data were obtained in a study of cytomegalovirus exposure and HLA in healthy donors (dated 2017 in TCRdb). Background for the entire study: An earlier analysis of more than 550 of the donors reported approximately 260 Gb of sequence data and 117 million unique TCR beta sequences obtained from about 180 million T cells. Five DR-DQ haplotypes were handled as single units for association and clustering because linkage in the cohort was strong. To decide whether each TCR beta V gene segment behaved as functional or pseudogenic, an earlier analysis of some 600 of the donors relied on high-throughput TCR beta sequencing. A later genetic analysis used genome-wide SNP genotypes for about 55% of the 666 donors, treating that subset as a discovery cohort. Among approximately 370 genotyped donors of the cohort, an average of around 250,000 unique TCR beta nucleotide sequences was sequenced per donor, of which 15% to 20% were non-productive. The T cell repertoires of several hundred subjects were profiled by immunosequencing and related to cytomegalovirus serostatus. Typing coverage differed by locus: A, B, C, DRB1 and DQB1 were typed in about 620-640 donors, DQA1 in roughly 510, DPA1 in approximately 600, and DPB1 in 472. Donor age, sex, ethnicity and CMV serostatus were compiled alongside the repertoire data. A later analysis re-analyzed previously published TCR beta repertoires from roughly 690 donors and added high-resolution HLA genotyping to study TCR occurrence patterns. Besides the first cohort of more than 650 subjects, a separate validation cohort made up of roughly 120 different subjects was used. The genetic ancestry cluster associated with self-reported Caucasian donors included 80% to 90% of the 398 genotyped donors. HLA typing covered class I and class II loci at four-digit resolution. All discovery cohort repertoires had been generated using a single sequencing platform. To predict cytomegalovirus infection status, the study combined high-throughput TCR immunosequencing, statistical association of individual TCRs with disease status, and machine learning. Rather than drawing on any new phenotypic data, the later analysis identified candidate immune exposures from TCR beta sequences and the way those sequences occurred across donors. The study was designed to test whether signatures of past pathogen exposure could be identified by cataloging public T cell receptors. An early release covering 550 to 700 HLA-typed donors comprised 250 to 350 gigabases of sequencing data and around 85 million unique TCR sequences.

Library preparation used the immunoSEQ multiplex PCR assay. For the multiplex PCR, a mixture combining 60 forward primers for TCR Vbeta segments and 13 reverse primers for TCR Jbeta segments was used. The CDR3 region of rearranged TCR beta genes was amplified from genomic DNA by a multiplex PCR assay. The amplified TCR beta libraries were sequenced on the Illumina HiSeq System as 87-base-pair reads. As for the authors' bioinformatics: In a later analysis, tens of millions of unique TCR beta chains were counted across the 500 to 850 repertoires, and roughly 11 million of these chains were shared by at least two donors. Raw reads were error-corrected and collapsed into unique sequences with a nearest-neighbor algorithm that merged closely related sequences to remove PCR and sequencing errors. Alignment of CDR3 sequences to IMGT reference sequences was used to assign V, D and J gene segments. Each retained sequence needed at least a six-nucleotide match to both a V gene segment and a J gene segment. A rearrangement counted as productive if the CDR3 had no stop codons and remained in frame with V and J, and every other rearrangement counted as non-productive. CDR3 was defined by IMGT convention, running from the second conserved V-encoded cysteine to the conserved J-encoded phenylalanine. The earlier analysis of about 530 of the donors excluded any sequence lacking an unambiguous match to a single V gene segment. An earlier analysis of 550 to 650 of the donors classified V segments as functional when productive rearrangements were above 56.7% and as segregating when the standard deviation between donors was above 5%. To diagnose cytomegalovirus status from the catalog of TCR beta chain sequences, a statistical classification framework was built. In a later analysis, TCR nucleotide sequences were compared against IMGT/GENE-DB human TR gene sequences so that V and J genes could be assigned. A later analysis assigned CDR3 sequences and most-parsimonious VDJ recombination scenarios with the TCRdist pipeline. In a later analysis, each TCR beta chain was defined by its CDR3 amino acid sequence together with its V-gene family, and reads lacking a unique V-gene family were excluded. As a way to deal with suspected cross-contamination and a sequencing artifact, a later analysis dropped 592 nucleotide sequences that were highly shared and had low generation probability. A later analysis calculated a clonal expansion index for each public chain from normalized within-repertoire ranks of inferred template counts. Generation probabilities in a later analysis came from a VDJ recombination model fitted to out-of-frame rearrangements, and those results were checked against IGoR. In a later analysis, TCR-TCR, TCR-HLA and TCR-CMV co-occurrence was scored with hypergeometric tests, and a repertoire-size bias correction was applied to TCR pairs. To estimate false discovery rates, a later analysis permuted the HLA or CMV assignments 20 times. A later analysis grouped co-occurring TCRs with DBSCAN, adding TCRdist sequence similarity when clustering within HLA-allele-positive subsets. Repertoires with fewer than 30,000 or more than 120,000 public chains were left out of co-occurrence clustering, as were a few repertoires with anomalous nucleotide sharing. The source is immuneACCESS, and TCRdb retained only in-frame sequences with V and J called. Part of the clones is not carried over; for the studies checked, unresolved V genes explain less than half of this, and the remainder is unexplained. V, J and clone size were drawn from that table, and D and trimming were deduced from the DNA. Counted in this sample were under 200,000 clones; 75% to 85% of them appeared once. Roughly 4.7% of the sample is held by the ten biggest clonotypes.

Measured from the cysteine to the phenylalanine, the CDR3 is 13 residues long. Only the CDR3 DNA is retained, 39 bases long and in frame from the first base. V ends up 10 bases short and J 2 bases short, with an unmatched junction base count of 5. Per the germline V gene (reference sequence), MNHEY is the CDR1 and SMNVEV is the CDR2. General conclusions and limits of the study: In the study, around 150 TCR beta chains were listed as associated with cytomegalovirus. A cluster of highly shared sequence variants was judged likely to be a technical artifact of the sequencing pipeline. The earlier analysis of nearly 600 of the donors excluded around 17 rarely observed V segments, including chromosome 9 orphons, because counts were too low. The classifier was reported to diagnose cytomegalovirus status with high specificity and sensitivity in both the original and validation cohorts. In an earlier analysis of some 540 of the donors, most TCR beta V segments appeared in productive rearrangements about 87% or about 30% of the time, broadly matching IMGT annotations. In a later analysis, HLA-associated TCR beta chains were found to be more clonally expanded and to have lower generation probabilities than equally common non-associated chains. Some IMGT-functional V segments, including TRBV6-2 and TRBV6-3, could not be told apart with the 87-base-pair reads, so those segments were excluded. Sequencing depth was assumed to be roughly uniform across donors in the presence/absence analyses, though that assumption may not hold. CMV serostatus was the only immune exposure information available for the cohort. According to a later analysis, parvovirus B19, influenza, CMV and Epstein-Barr virus appeared linked to several top co-occurrence clusters. Only TCR beta chains were sequenced in this cohort, and the absence of alpha or paired-chain data limited detectable features. Most TCR sequences were seen in very few donors, while some public TCRs were found in many individuals. Correlated functional status among segregating V segments might reflect linkage disequilibrium, but an unknown experimental factor could not be ruled out. In a later analysis, most CMV-associated TCR beta chains were found to appear HLA-restricted, with HLA associations seemingly driven largely by CMV exposure. The authors suggested that the approach could potentially be generalized to other disease states and immunological phenotypes. A further reported finding was that TCR beta sequences accurately predicted the HLA-A and HLA-B alleles for most subjects in the first cohort. HLA typing was unavailable for some donors at each locus, so association tests used only the typed subset. In a later genetic analysis, a missense DCLRE1C variant was associated with V-gene and J-gene trimming of TCR beta chains, and the association was replicated in an independent cohort. In vitro tests confirmed that three of the cytomegalovirus-associated TCR beta chains recognize cytomegalovirus antigens. In a later analysis, TCR association rates were found to vary across HLA loci, with the most associated TCRs seen for DRB1 alleles and the fewest for HLA-C alleles. A later analysis associated about 17,000 TCR beta sequences with specific HLA alleles at a false discovery rate of 0.05. Strong co-occurrence of HLA alleles, especially DR and DQ, made assigning TCR associations to individual alleles difficult. In a later genetic analysis, fewer N-insertions in productive TCRs were reported among donors in an Asian-associated ancestry cluster than the roughly 670-donor mean.

In total, over 600 healthy bone marrow donors made up the cohort. All cohort members were sampled while nominally healthy, although unrecorded immune exposures were likely present. The donor tested CMV seronegative, placing the donor among the 350 to 400 seronegative members of the cohort. A peripheral blood sample was provided by each donor, and peripheral blood mononuclear cells were used for TCR beta sequencing. Genomic DNA extraction from the blood cell samples was performed with the Qiagen DNeasy Blood Extraction Kit. Material: PBMCs. The chain was built from TRBV27 and TRBJ2-3; a stretch of 8 junction bases matches TRBD2. This receptor was identified in a young man in good health and CMV-seronegative. The CDR3 has the sequence CATTSGYTDTQYF. The nucleotides are TGTGCCACAACTAGCGGATACACAGATACGCAGTATTTT.